Each of the 28 T cell receptor beta chains below was sequenced from the same sample in a study of T cell responses to AZD1222 COVID-19 vaccine (dated by TCRdb to the early 2020s). What the time point label conveys for this sample: about 28 days (+/-7) after the second vaccine dose. The library was generated by the immunoSEQ multiplex PCR assay. TCRdb provides this immuneACCESS table in a form limited to in-frame rearrangements. Some clones are lacking; in checked studies, under half of them reflect an unresolved V gene, and why the rest are absent is not known. Across this sample there are 130,000 or so clones, with about nine tenths seen only once. The ten largest account for about 1.9% of the sample. Here the sequenced sample was peripheral blood, taken 28 days after the second AZD1222 dose. The receptor set was obtained from an adult who received the AZD1222 COVID-19 vaccine.

This rearrangement joins TRBV2 to TRBJ2-7; 10 bases are shared with TRBD2. Germline loops: CDR1 SNHLY, CDR2 FYNNEI. This CDR3 has 15 residues. The J segment lost 2 bases and the V segment lost 4 bases, leaving 5 bases of the junction unmatched. CDR3 bases: TGTGCCAGCAGTGTTCAGCGGGGGGGTACCTACGAGCAGTACTTC. Its protein product is CASSVQRGGTYEQYF.

This clone came up once. V and J are TRBV21-1 and TRBJ2-2; the table's TRBD2 call for D was not verified on the DNA. TRBV21-1 is an annotated pseudogene. The CDR3 extends over 21 amino acids. In nucleotides, the CDR3 is TGTGCCAGCAGCAATGGCCGGGTTGGAGGAGGGTGGGTCACGAACACCGGGGAGCTGTTTTTT. It encodes CASSNGRVGGGWVTNTGELFF.

The chain combines TRBV7-9 with TRBJ1-2; 11 bases match TRBD1. V lost 4 bases and J lost 4; bases outside the gene matches: 5. Looked up from germline, CDR1 is SEHNR and CDR2 is FQNEAQ (reference sequence). The CDR3 is made up of 15 amino acids. The CDR3 DNA is TGTGCCAGCAGCTCAGGACAGGGGGCCACCTATGGCTACACCTTC. Translated, it gives CASSSGQGATYGYTF.

The rearrangement uses TRBV28 and TRBJ1-3; no definite D call. V lost 8 bases to trimming and J lost 0 bases, with 11 bases between them. This CDR3 is built from 14 residues. Germline V gene sequence: CDR1 MDHEN, CDR2 SYDVKM. CDR3: CASGPGSSGNTIYF. For the CDR3, the DNA is TGTGCCAGCGGCCCGGGGAGCTCTGGAAACACCATATATTTT.

The chain links TRBV10-3 to TRBJ2-2; maybe TRBD2 (6 bases). Germline V gives CDR1 ENHRY, CDR2 SYGVKD. The V and J ends lost 2 bases and 6 bases respectively, with 16 bases between them. This CDR3 region has 16 residues. The CDR3 protein is CAISERRWGDPGELFF. CDR3 sequence (DNA): TGTGCCATCAGTGAGAGGAGGTGGGGGGACCCCGGGGAGCTGTTTTTT.

This chain connects TRBV7-2 to TRBJ2-1; the match to TRBD2 covers 13 bases. The CDR3 consists of 14 residues. V dropped 3 bases and J dropped 7; count of bases not matched to a gene: 0. Per germline, CDR1 SGHTA and CDR2 FQGNSA. In nucleotides, the CDR3 is TGTGCCAGCAGCTTGGGACTAGCGGGAAATGAGCAGTTCTTC. Amino acid sequence: CASSLGLAGNEQFF.

This chain joins TRBV5-1 and TRBJ1-5; D is perhaps TRBD1 (5 bases). Germline assignment: CDR1 SGHRS and CDR2 YFSETQ. V lost 2 bases and J lost 6, with 15 bases in between. The CDR3 length is 15 residues. The CDR3 loop is CASSFSPGLVQPQHF. For the CDR3, the DNA is TGCGCCAGCAGCTTCTCTCCGGGACTTGTTCAGCCCCAGCATTTT.

V and J are TRBV7-3 and TRBJ1-6; 8 bases are shared with TRBD1. The CDR3 length is 17 residues. The V gene end was trimmed by 2 bases and the J gene end by 9 bases; junction bases not matched to a gene: 12. Germline CDR1 SGHTA, CDR2 FQGTGA. The CDR3 DNA reads TGTGCCAGCAGCTTATCCCCCGACGGACAGGGAGGTTCACCCCTCCACTTT. It translates to CASSLSPDGQGGSPLHF.

V gene TRBV29-1 combines with J gene TRBJ1-1; no reliable D call. Germline V gives CDR1 SQVTM, CDR2 ANQGSEA. CDR3 length equals 13 residues. The V end was cut by 7 bases, the J end by 4 bases, with 16 bases between. CDR3 sequence: CSAQQFRGTEAFF. The CDR3, as DNA: TGCAGCGCCCAACAGTTTCGGGGCACTGAAGCTTTCTTT.

The chain uses TRBV5-1 and TRBJ2-5; 9 nucleotides agree with TRBD1. The CDR3 contains 15 residues. The germline CDR1 and CDR2 sequences are SGHRS and YFSETQ. With V trimmed by 1 base and J by 2 bases, 3 bases remained unmatched. The CDR3 here is CASSLQGQGQETQYF. The CDR3 DNA reads TGCGCCAGCAGCTTGCAAGGACAGGGGCAAGAGACCCAGTACTTC.

Details on this clone: This CDR3 is also generated by other DNA sequences in the sample. This CDR3 is CASSPRQGANEQFF. The DNA for the CDR3 is TGTGCCAGCTCACCACGCCAGGGGGCAAATGAGCAGTTCTTC. This chain joins TRBV18 and TRBJ2-1; 8 bases are shared with TRBD1. The V gene's germline CDR1 is KGHSH and CDR2 LQKENI. The V and J ends lost 1 base and 7 bases, in that order; junction bases with no gene match: 3. The CDR3 consists of 14 residues.

V is TRBV7-3 and J is TRBJ1-3; D is possibly TRBD1 (5 bases). The CDR3 sequence is 15 residues long. The germline gives CDR1 SGHTA, CDR2 FQGTGA. V dropped 5 bases and J dropped 0 bases, with 11 bases sitting between them. In nucleotides, the CDR3 is TGTGCCAGCAGCCTAGGGGACTACTCTGGAAACACCATATATTTT. The encoded protein is CASSLGDYSGNTIYF.

The chain joins TRBV2 to TRBJ2-7; 11 nucleotides align to TRBD1. Germline values: CDR1 SNHLY, CDR2 FYNNEI. V shed 6 bases and J 3 bases; nucleotides not matched to a gene: 4. The CDR3 loop spans 14 amino acids. This CDR3 reads CASRDGTGGYEQYF. CDR3 nucleotides: TGTGCCAGCAGAGACGGGACAGGGGGCTACGAGCAGTACTTC. Based on the CDR3 plus reference TRBV2 and TRBJ2-7, the full variable domain is EPEVTQTPSHQVTQMGQEVILRCVPISNHLYFYWYRQILGQKVEFLVSFYNNEISEKSEIFDDQFSVERPDGSNFTLKIRSTKLEDSAMYFCASRDGTGGYEQYFGPGTRLTVT.

V usage is TRBV7-8 and J usage is TRBJ2-7; TRBD1 matches 11 bases. Per the germline V gene, CDR1 is SGHVS and CDR2 is FQNEAQ. The junction had 1 base not matched to a gene; V was cut back by 4 bases and J by 2 bases. The CDR3 runs to 14 residues. The CDR3 protein is CASSSGQGAYEQYV. CDR3 in DNA: TGTGCCAGCAGCTCGGGACAGGGGGCCTACGAGCAGTACGTC.

The chain uses TRBV2 and TRBJ2-6; 11 bases align to TRBD1. Germline CDR1 reads SNHLY; CDR2 reads FYNNEI. The V segment lost 6 bases and the J segment 2 bases; nucleotides outside the gene matches: 3. The CDR3 spans 16 residues. DNA for the CDR3: TGTGCCAGCAGGCCGGGACAGGGGGCTGGGGCCAACGTCCTGACTTTC. Translating gives CASRPGQGAGANVLTF. Variable domain in full (rest from reference TRBV2 and TRBJ2-6): EPEVTQTPSHQVTQMGQEVILRCVPISNHLYFYWYRQILGQKVEFLVSFYNNEISEKSEIFDDQFSVERPDGSNFTLKIRSTKLEDSAMYFCASRPGQGAGANVLTFGAGSRLTVL.

This clone was detected only once. V gene TRBV19 combines with J gene TRBJ1-5, with D unresolved. Trimming removed 1 base at V and 7 bases at J, with 5 bases between. Germline assignment: CDR1 LNHDA and CDR2 SQIVND (reference sequence). CDR3 length: 12 residues. Written as DNA, the CDR3 is TGTGCCAGTAGTATAGCGGACCAGCCCCAGCATTTT. It codes for CASSIADQPQHF.

This sequence joins TRBV18 and TRBJ2-7; 7 bases map to TRBD1. V shed 3 bases and J 3 bases; nucleotides not matched to a gene: 5. The CDR3 spans 14 residues. Germline values: CDR1 KGHSH, CDR2 LQKENI. The chain's CDR3 is CASSPPDRFYEQYF. The CDR3 bases are TGTGCCAGCTCACCCCCGGACAGGTTCTACGAGCAGTACTTC.

This clone was recorded once. The chain employs TRBV7-8 and TRBJ1-1; no definite D call. The CDR3 is made up of 13 amino acids. V shed 5 bases and J shed 1 base, with 8 bases lying between them. The germline V gene encodes CDR1 SGHVS and CDR2 FQNEAQ. The CDR3 DNA reads as TGTGCCAGCAGCAATGAGAGGAACACTGAAGCTTTCTTT. This codes for CASSNERNTEAFF.

This chain joins TRBV30 and TRBJ1-1; D call uncertain. The CDR3 is 15 amino acids. The germline V gene has CDR1 GTSNPN and CDR2 SVGIG (reference sequence). The V gene lost 4 bases and the J gene lost 1 base, with 16 bases spanning the gap. The CDR3 nucleotides read TGTGCCTGGATATACTCGGGCCGGAGGAACACTGAAGCTTTCTTT. This codes for CAWIYSGRRNTEAFF.

The V gene is TRBV11-2, the J gene TRBJ1-2; D is possibly TRBD1 (5 bases). Trimming cost V 2 bases and J 6 bases, with 13 bases left between them. CDR1 is SGHAT, CDR2 FQNNGV, per germline. This CDR3 is built from 14 residues. This CDR3 is CASSLNQGSDGYTF. The CDR3, as DNA: TGTGCCAGCAGCTTAAATCAGGGCTCTGATGGCTACACCTTC.

V is TRBV6-4 and J is TRBJ2-3; no firm D call. Germline CDR1 reads MRHNA; CDR2 reads SNTAGT. V was shortened by 2 bases and J by 2 bases, with 5 bases between the two germline ends. CDR3 length: 13 amino acids. CDR3 in DNA: TGTGCCAGCAGTGACCCTGACACAGATACGCAGTATTTT. Its protein product is CASSDPDTDTQYF.

The chain joins TRBV7-9 to TRBJ1-1; the match to TRBD1 covers 9 bases. In germline, CDR1 is SEHNR, CDR2 FQNEAQ (reference sequence). This CDR3 spans 16 amino acids. V dropped 5 bases and J dropped 0; count of bases not matched to a gene: 7. CDR3 coding DNA: TGTGCCAGCAGCACCGGGACAGGGCCCATGAACACTGAAGCTTTCTTT. Amino acids: CASSTGTGPMNTEAFF. The full variable domain, rest sourced from reference TRBV7-9 and TRBJ1-1, is DTGVSQNPRHKITKRGQNVTFRCDPISEHNRLYWYRQTLGQGPEFLTYFQNEAQLEKSRLLSDRFSAERPKGSFSTLEIQRTEQGDSAMYLCASSTGTGPMNTEAFFGQGTRLTVV.

The gene calls are TRBV5-1 and TRBJ2-7, with D possibly called TRBD1 or TRBD2 (6 bases each). The CDR3 has 15 amino acids. Trimming pared 4 bases from V and 2 bases from J, leaving 16 bases between. Germline-derived CDR1 and CDR2 are SGHRS and YFSETQ. The CDR3 spells CASSRGQGTPYEQYF. CDR3 nucleotide sequence: TGCGCCAGCAGCCGCGGGCAGGGGACTCCCTACGAGCAGTACTTC.

The rearrangement links TRBV6-5 to TRBJ2-3; the D gene is possibly TRBD2 (6 bases). The ends were cut back, 8 bases at V and 0 bases at J, with 9 bases in the middle. Per the germline V gene, CDR1 is MNHEY and CDR2 is SVGAGI. The CDR3 runs 13 residues. CDR3 nucleotides: TGTGCCAGCGGGGGGACTAGCACAGATACGCAGTATTTT. Its translation: CASGGTSTDTQYF.

The V and J genes are TRBV30 and TRBJ2-2, with D unclear. The CDR3 extends over 16 amino acids. The germline gives CDR1 GTSNPN, CDR2 SVGIG (reference sequence). V was trimmed by 0 bases and J by 1 base, leaving 12 bases between them. The CDR3 DNA follows: TGTGCCTGGAGTGTATTTAATTGGGGGAACACCGGGGAGCTGTTTTTT. Translation gives CAWSVFNWGNTGELFF.

The rearrangement joins TRBV7-9 to TRBJ1-1; D gene uncertain. Deletions cut 3 bases from V and 4 bases from J, with 9 bases between. CDR3 length: 13 amino acids. Per germline, CDR1 SEHNR and CDR2 FQNEAQ (reference sequence). The chain's CDR3 is CASSFNGVTEAFF. CDR3 sequence (DNA): TGTGCCAGCAGCTTCAACGGGGTCACTGAAGCTTTCTTT.

The V call is TRBV5-4, the J call TRBJ2-7; no reliable D call. Germline V gives CDR1 SGHNT, CDR2 YYREEE (reference sequence). CDR3 length equals 13 residues. Trimming cost V 0 bases and J 7 bases, with 11 bases left between them. This chain's CDR3 is CASSLDLSREQYV. The CDR3 nucleotides read TGTGCCAGCAGCTTGGACCTCTCTAGGGAGCAGTACGTC.

V usage is TRBV18 and J usage is TRBJ2-7; the D is unclear. The ends were cut back, 0 bases at V and 0 bases at J, with 3 bases in the middle. The CDR3 consists of 13 residues. Per germline, CDR1 KGHSH and CDR2 LQKENI. CDR3 protein: CASSPPGSYEQYV. CDR3 bases: TGTGCCAGCTCACCACCGGGCTCCTACGAGCAGTACGTC.